This T cell receptor (beta chain) was sequenced during a study of tumor-infiltrating lymphocytes in primary liver carcinoma. Study-level background: Treatment of the patients' primary liver carcinoma consisted of surgical resection. Tumor stage was T1-T3 N0M0, and tumor size was about 4 to 11 cm across. Study-wide results and limits: CD4+ and CD8+ repertoires could not be compared in these unsorted bulk samples.

The researchers produced TCR beta cDNA from around 0.5 ug total RNA with a constant-region primer. Libraries covering TCR beta were generated through three nested multiplex PCR rounds (using a slightly modified ARM-PCR). PCR rounds one and two used TRBV1-TRBV30 forward primers with a C-beta reverse primer for approximately 10 cycles each. TCRdb fed the multiplex PCR reads into MiXCR, producing one record per CDR3 protein. The repertoire holds about 320,000 distinct CDR3 sequences, with 50% to 70% as singletons. As to this clonotype: The target antigen is unknown. A read error is possible here, since a much larger clone lies one base away.

Per germline, CDR1 SGHNT and CDR2 YYREEE (reference sequence). This CDR3 has 14 residues. Unsorted whole blood served as the source of blood RNA, and germline DNA was extracted as well. The genes are TRBV5-4 and TRBJ2-3, with 9 bases lining up with TRBD2. Sequencing input: peripheral blood. The TCR sequence derives from a man in his forties or fifties with primary liver carcinoma and hepatitis B virus infection. Here the CDR3 reads CDSSWAGGPDTQYF. CDR3 in DNA: TGTGACAGCAGCTGGGCGGGAGGGCCGGATACGCAGTATTTT.